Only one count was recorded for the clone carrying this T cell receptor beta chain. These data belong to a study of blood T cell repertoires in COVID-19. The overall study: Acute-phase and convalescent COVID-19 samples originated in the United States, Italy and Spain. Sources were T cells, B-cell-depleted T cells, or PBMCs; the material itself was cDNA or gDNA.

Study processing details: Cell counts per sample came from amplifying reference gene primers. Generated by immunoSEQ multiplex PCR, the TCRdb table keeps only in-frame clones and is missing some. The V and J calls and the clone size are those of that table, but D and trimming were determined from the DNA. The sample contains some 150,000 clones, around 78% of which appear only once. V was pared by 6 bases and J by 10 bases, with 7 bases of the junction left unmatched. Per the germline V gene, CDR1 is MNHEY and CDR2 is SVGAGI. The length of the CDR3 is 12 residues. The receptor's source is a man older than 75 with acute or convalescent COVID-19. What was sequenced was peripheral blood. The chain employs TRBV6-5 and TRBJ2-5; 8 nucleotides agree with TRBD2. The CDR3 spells CASSSGGPFQYF. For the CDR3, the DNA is TGTGCCAGCAGCAGCGGGGGACCCTTCCAGTACTTC.